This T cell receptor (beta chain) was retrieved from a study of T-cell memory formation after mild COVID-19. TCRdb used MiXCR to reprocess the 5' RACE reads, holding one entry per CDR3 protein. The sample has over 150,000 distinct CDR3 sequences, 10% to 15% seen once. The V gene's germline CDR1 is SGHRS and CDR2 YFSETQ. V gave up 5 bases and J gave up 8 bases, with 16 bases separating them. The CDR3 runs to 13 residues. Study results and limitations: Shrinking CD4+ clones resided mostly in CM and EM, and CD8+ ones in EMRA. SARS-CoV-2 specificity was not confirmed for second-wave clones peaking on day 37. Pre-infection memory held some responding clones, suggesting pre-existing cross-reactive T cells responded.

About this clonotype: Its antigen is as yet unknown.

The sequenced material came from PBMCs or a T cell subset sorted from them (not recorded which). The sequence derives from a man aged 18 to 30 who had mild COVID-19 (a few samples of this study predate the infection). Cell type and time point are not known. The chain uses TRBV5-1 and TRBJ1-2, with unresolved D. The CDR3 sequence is CASSPRGNRGYTF. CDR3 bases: TGCGCCAGCAGTCCCCGGGGAAATCGGGGCTACACCTTC.